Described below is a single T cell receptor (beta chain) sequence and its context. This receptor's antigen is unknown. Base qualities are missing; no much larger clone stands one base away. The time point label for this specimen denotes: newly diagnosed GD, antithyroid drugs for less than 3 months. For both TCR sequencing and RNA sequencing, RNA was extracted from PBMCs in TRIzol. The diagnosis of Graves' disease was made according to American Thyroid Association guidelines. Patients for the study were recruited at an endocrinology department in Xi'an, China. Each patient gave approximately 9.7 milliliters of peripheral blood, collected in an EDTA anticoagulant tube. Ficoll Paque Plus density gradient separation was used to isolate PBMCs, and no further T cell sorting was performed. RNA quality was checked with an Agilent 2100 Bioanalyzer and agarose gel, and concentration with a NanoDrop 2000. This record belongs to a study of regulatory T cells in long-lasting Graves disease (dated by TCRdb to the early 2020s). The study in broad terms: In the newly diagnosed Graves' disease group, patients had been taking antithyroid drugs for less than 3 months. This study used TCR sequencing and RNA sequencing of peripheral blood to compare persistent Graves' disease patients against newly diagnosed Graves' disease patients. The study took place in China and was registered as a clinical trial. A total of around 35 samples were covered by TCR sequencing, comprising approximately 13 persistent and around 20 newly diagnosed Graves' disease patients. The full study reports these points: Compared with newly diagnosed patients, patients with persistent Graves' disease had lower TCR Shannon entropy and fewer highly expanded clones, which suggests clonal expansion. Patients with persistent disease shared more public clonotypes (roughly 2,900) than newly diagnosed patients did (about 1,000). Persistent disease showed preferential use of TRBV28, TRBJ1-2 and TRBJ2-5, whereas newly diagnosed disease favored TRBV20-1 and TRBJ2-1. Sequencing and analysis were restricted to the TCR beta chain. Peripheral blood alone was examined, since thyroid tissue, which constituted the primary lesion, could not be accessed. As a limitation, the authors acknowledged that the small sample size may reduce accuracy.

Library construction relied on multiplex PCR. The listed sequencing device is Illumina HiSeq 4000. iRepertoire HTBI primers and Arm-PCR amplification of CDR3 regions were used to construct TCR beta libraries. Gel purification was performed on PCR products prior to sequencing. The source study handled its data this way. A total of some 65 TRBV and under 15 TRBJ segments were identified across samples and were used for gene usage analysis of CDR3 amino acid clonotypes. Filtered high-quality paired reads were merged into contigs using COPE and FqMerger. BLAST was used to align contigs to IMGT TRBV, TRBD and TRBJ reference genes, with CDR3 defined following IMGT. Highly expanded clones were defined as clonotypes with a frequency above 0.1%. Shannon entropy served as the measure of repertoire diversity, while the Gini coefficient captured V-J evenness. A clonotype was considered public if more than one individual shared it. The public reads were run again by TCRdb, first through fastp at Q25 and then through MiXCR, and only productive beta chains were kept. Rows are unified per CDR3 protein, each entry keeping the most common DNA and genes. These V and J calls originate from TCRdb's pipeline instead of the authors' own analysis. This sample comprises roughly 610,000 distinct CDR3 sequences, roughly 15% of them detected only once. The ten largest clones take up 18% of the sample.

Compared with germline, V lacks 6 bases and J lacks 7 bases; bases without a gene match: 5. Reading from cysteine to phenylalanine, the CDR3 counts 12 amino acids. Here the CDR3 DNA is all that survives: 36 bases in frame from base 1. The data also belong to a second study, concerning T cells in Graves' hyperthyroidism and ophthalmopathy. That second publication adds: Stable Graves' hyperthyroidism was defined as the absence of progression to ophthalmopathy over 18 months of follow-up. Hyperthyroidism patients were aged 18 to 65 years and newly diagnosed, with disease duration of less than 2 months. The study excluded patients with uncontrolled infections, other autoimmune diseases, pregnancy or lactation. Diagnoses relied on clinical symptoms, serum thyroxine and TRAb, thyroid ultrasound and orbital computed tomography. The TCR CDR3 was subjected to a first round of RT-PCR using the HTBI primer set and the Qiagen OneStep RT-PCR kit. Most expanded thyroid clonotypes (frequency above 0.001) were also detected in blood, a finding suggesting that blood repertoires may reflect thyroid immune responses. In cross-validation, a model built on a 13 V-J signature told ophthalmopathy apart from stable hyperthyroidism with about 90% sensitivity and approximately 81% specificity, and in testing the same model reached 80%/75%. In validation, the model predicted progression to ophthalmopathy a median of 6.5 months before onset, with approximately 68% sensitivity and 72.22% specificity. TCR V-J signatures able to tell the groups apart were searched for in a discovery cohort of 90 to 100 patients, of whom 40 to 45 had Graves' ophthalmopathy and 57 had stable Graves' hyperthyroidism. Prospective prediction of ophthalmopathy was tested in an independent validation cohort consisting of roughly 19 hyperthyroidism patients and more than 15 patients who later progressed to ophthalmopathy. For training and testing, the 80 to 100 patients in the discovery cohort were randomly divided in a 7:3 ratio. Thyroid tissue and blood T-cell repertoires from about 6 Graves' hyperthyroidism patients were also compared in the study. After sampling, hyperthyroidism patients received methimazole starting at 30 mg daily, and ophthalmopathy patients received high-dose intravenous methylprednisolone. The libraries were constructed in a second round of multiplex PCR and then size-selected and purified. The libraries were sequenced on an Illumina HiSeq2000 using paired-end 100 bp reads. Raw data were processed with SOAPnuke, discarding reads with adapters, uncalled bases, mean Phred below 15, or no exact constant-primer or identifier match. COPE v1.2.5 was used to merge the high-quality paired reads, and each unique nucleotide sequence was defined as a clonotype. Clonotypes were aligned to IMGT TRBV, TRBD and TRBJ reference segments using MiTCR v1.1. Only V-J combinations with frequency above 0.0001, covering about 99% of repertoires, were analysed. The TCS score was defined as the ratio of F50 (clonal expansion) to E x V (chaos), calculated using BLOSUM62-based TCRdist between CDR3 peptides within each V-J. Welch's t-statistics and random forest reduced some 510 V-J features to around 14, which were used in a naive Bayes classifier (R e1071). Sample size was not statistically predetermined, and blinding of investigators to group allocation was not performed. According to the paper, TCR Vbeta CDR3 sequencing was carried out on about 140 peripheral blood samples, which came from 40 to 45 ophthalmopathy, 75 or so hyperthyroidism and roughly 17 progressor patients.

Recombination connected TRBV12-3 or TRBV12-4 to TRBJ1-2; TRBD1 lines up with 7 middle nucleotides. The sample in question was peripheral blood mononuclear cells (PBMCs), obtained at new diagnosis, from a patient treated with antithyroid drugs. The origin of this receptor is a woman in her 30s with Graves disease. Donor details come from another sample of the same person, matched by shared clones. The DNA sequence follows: TGTGCCAGCAGGGGTTCAGGGGGTGGCTACACCTTC. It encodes CASRGSGGGYTF.